The 2 T cell receptor beta chains given below trace back to one sample, sequenced in a study of patients and donors after allogeneic stem cell transplantation. TCRdb reanalysed the RT-PCR reads using MiXCR and keeps one entry per CDR3 protein. The sample consists of roughly 230,000 distinct CDR3 sequences, roughly an eighth of them appearing once. The specimen sequenced was blood, either unsorted or a sorted T cell fraction (not recorded which). These receptor sequences come from a human donor who was either an allogeneic HSCT recipient or a stem cell or donor lymphocyte infusion donor (not recorded which). It is not recorded whose cells these are; they may come from a transplant donor.

The V call is TRBV20-1, the J call TRBJ2-5; no firm D call. The CDR3 spans 16 residues. Germline loops: CDR1 DFQATT, CDR2 SNEGSKA (reference sequence). V lost 0 bases to trimming and J lost 5 bases, with 19 bases between them. The CDR3 reads CSARDSWRPEGETQYF. The CDR3 DNA sequence: TGCAGTGCTAGAGATAGCTGGCGGCCAGAAGGGGAGACCCAGTACTTC.

CDR3 loop: CASSAALGGETQYF. CDR3 in DNA: TGTGCCAGCAGCGCTGCCTTGGGGGGGGAGACCCAGTACTTC. This chain links TRBV7-2 with TRBJ2-5; 7 bases align to TRBD2. Germline-derived CDR1 and CDR2 are SGHTA and FQGNSA. Germline trimming cut 5 bases from V and 5 bases from J; bases unmatched to any gene: 8. The CDR3 is 14 amino acids.